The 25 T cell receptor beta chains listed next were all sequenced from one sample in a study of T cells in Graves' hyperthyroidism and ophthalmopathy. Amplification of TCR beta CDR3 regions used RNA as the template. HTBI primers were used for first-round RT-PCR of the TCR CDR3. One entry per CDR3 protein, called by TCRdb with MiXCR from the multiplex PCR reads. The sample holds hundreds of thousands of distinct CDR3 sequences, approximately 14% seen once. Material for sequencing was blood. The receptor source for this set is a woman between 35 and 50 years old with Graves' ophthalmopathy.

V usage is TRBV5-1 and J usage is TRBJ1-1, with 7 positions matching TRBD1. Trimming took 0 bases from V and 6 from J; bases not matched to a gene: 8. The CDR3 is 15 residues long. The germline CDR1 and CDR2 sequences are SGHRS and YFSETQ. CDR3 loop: CASSLDVAGGAEAFF. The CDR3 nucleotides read TGCGCCAGCAGCTTGGACGTGGCAGGGGGGGCTGAAGCTTTCTTT.

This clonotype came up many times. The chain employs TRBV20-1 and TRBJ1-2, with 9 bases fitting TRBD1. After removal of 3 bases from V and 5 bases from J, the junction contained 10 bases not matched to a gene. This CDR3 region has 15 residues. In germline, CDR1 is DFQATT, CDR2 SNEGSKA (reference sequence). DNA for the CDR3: TGCAGTGCTAGTGGGACAGGGAGTAGTAGTTATGGCTACACCTTC. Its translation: CSASGTGSSSYGYTF.

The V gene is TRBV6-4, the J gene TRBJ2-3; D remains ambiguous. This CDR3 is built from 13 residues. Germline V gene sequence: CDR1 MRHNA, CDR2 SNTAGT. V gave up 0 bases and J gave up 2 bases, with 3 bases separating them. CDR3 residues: CASSDSTTDTQYF. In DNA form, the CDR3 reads TGTGCCAGCAGTGACTCGACCACAGATACGCAGTATTTT.

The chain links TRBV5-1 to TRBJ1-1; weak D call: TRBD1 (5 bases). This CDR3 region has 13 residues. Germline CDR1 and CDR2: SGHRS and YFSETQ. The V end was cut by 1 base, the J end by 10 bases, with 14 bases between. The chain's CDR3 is CASSLSGADGAFF. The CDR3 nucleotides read TGCGCCAGCAGCTTGTCCGGGGCTGATGGAGCTTTCTTT.

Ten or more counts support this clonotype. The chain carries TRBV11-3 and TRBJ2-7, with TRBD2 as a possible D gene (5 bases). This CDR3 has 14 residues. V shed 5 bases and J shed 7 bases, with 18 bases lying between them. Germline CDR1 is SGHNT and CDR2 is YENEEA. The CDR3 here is CASSPEEGTLEQYF. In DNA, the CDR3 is TGTGCCAGCAGCCCCGAAGAGGGCACATTAGAGCAGTACTTC.

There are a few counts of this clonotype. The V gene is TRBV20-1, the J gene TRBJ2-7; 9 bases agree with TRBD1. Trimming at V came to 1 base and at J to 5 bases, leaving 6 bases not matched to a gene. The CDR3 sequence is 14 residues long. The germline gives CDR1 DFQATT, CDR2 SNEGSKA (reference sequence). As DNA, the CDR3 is TGCAGTGCTAGAGCCGGGACAGGGCGAGACGAGCAGTACTTC. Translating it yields CSARAGTGRDEQYF.

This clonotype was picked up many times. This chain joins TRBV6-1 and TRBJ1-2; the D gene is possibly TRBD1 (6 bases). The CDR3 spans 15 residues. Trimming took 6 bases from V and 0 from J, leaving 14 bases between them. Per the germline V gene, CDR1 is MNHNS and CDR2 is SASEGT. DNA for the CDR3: TGTGCCAGCAGACCGGACAGACTAGCTAACTATGGCTACACCTTC. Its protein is CASRPDRLANYGYTF.

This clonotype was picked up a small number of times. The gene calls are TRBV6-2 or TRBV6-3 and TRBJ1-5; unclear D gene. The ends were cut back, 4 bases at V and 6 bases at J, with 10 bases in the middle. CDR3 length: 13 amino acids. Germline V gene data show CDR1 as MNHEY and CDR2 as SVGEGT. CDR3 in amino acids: CASSSGPAQPQHF. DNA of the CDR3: TGTGCCAGCAGTTCCGGACCTGCTCAGCCCCAGCATTTT.

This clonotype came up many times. CDR3 bases: TGTGCCAGCAGCGACCCTCAGGACGAGCAGTACTTC. Translation gives CASSDPQDEQYF. The V gene is TRBV28, the J gene TRBJ2-7, with D unclear. Germline V gene data show CDR1 as MDHEN and CDR2 as SYDVKM. CDR3 length: 12 amino acids. Deletions cut 6 bases from V and 5 bases from J, with 11 bases between.

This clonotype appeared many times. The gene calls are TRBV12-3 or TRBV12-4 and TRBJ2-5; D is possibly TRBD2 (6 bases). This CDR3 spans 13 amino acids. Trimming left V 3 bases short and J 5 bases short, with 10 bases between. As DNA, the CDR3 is TGTGCCAGCAGTTTCACGGGAGCCGAGACCCAGTACTTC. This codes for CASSFTGAETQYF.

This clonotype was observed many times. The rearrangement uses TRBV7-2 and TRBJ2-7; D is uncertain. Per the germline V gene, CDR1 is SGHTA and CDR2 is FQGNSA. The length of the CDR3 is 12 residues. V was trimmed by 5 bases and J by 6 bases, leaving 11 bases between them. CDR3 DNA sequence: TGTGCCAGCAGCCTTATGATCGGCGAGCAGTACTTC. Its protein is CASSLMIGEQYF.

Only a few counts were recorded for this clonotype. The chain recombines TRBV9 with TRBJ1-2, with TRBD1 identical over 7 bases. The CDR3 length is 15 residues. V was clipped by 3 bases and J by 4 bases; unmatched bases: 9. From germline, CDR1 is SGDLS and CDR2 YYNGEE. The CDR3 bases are TGTGCCAGCAGCGCTACAGGGGCCCCGTTCTATGGCTACACCTTC. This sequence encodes CASSATGAPFYGYTF.

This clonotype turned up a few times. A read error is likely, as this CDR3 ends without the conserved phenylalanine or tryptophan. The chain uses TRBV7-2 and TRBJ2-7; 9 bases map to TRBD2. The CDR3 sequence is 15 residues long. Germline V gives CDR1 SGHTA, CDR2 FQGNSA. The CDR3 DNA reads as TGCGCCAGCAGCTTAAGGACTAGCGTCTCCTACGAGCAGTACTCC. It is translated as CASSLRTSVSYEQYS.

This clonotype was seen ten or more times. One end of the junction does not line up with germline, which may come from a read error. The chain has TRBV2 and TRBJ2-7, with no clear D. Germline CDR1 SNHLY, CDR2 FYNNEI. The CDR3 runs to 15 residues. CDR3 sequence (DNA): TGTGCCAGCAGCGAAGGAAGCTCACGATACTACGAGCAGTACTTC. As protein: CASSEGSSRYYEQYF. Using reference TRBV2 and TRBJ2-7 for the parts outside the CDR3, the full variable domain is EPEVTQTPSHQVTQMGQEVILRCVPISNHLYFYWYRQILGQKVEFLVSFYNNEISEKSEIFDDQFSVERPDGSNFTLKIRSTKLEDSAMYFCASSEGSSRYYEQYFGPGTRLTVT.

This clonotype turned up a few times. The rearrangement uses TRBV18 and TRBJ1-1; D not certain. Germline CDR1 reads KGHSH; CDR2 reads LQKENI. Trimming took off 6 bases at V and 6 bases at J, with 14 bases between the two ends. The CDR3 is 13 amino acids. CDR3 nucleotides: TGTGCCAGCTCTCTCTGGCAGACCGCTGAAGCTTTCTTT. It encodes CASSLWQTAEAFF.

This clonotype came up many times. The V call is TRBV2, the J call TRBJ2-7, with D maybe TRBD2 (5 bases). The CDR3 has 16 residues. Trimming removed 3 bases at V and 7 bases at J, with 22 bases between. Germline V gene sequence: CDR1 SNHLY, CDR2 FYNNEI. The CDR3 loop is CASSEIIWSGGGEQYF. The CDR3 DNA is TGTGCCAGCAGTGAGATTATCTGGTCCGGCGGAGGAGAGCAGTACTTC. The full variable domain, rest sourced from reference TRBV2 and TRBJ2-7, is EPEVTQTPSHQVTQMGQEVILRCVPISNHLYFYWYRQILGQKVEFLVSFYNNEISEKSEIFDDQFSVERPDGSNFTLKIRSTKLEDSAMYFCASSEIIWSGGGEQYFGPGTRLTVT.

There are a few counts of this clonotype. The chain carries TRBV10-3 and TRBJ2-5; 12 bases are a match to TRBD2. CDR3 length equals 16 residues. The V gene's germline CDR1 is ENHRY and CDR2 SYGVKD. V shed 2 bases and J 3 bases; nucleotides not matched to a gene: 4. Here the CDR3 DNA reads TGTGCCATCAGTGAGCTCCTAGCGGGAGGGAAAGAGACCCAGTACTTC. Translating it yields CAISELLAGGKETQYF.

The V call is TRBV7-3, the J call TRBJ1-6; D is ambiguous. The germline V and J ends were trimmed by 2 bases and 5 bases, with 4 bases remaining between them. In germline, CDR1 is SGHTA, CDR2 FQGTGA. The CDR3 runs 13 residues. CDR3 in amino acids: CASSLENNSPLHF. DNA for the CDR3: TGTGCCAGCAGCTTAGAGAATAATTCACCCCTCCACTTT. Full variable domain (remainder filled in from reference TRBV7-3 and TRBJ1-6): GAGVSQTPSNKVTEKGKYVELRCDPISGHTALYWYRQSLGQGPEFLIYFQGTGAADDSGLPNDRFFAVRPEGSVSTLKIQRTERGDSAVYLCASSLENNSPLHFGNGTRLTVT.

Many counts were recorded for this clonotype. CDR3 sequence reads: CSATEEGRVNYGYTF. The CDR3 region has the DNA TGCAGTGCCACCGAGGAAGGCAGGGTCAACTATGGCTACACCTTC. V gene TRBV20-1 combines with J gene TRBJ1-2, with D possibly matching TRBD1 (5 bases). The germline V gene has CDR1 DFQATT and CDR2 SNEGSKA (reference sequence). This CDR3 contains 15 residues. Trimming removed 6 bases from V and 2 bases from J, with 19 bases in between.

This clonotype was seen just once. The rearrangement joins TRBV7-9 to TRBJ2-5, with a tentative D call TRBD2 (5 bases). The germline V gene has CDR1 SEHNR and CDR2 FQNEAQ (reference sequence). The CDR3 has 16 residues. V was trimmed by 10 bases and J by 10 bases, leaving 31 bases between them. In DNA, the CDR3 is TGTGCCACCCCCCCACCGACAAAAAATATAAGAGAGGGCCAGTACTTC. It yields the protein CATPPPTKNIREGQYF.

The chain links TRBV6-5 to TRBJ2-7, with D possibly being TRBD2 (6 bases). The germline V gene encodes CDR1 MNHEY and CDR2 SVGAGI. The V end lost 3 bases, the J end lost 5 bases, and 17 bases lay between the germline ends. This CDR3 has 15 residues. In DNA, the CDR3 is TGTGCCAGCAGTTATAACCCGGGACTCACGGACGAGCAGTACTTC. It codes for CASSYNPGLTDEQYF.

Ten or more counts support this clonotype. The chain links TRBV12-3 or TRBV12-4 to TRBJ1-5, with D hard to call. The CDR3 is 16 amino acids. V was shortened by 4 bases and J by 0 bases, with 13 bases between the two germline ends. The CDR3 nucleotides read TGTGCCAGCAGTTCTACGACACTGTATAGCAATCAGCCCCAGCATTTT. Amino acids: CASSSTTLYSNQPQHF.

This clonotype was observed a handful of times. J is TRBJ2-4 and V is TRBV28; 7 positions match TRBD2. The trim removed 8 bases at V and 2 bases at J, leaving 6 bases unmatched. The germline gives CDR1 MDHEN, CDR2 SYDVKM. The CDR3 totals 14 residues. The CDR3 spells CASGGSLTKNIQYF. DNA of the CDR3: TGTGCCAGCGGCGGGAGCCTCACCAAAAACATTCAGTACTTC.

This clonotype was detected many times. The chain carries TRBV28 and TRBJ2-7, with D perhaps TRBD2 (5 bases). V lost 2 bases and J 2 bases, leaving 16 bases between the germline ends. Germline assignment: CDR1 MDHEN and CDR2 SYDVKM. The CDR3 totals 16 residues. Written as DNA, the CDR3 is TGTGCCAGCAGTTTAACGGGGTCCCCTAAAGCCTACGAGCAGTACTTC. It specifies CASSLTGSPKAYEQYF. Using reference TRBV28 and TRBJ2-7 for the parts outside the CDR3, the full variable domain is DVKVTQSSRYLVKRTGEKVFLECVQDMDHENMFWYRQDPGLGLRLIYFSYDVKMKEKGDIPEGYSVSREKKERFSLILESASTNQTSMYLCASSLTGSPKAYEQYFGPGTRLTVT.

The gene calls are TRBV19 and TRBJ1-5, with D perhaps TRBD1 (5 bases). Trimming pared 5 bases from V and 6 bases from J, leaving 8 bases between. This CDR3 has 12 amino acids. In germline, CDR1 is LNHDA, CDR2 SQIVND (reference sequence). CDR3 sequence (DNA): TGTGCCAGTAGTCCCGGGGCTCAGCCCCAGCATTTT. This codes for CASSPGAQPQHF.